The rows below give T cell receptor beta chains drawn from one sample of a study of CXCR3-negative and CXCR3-positive naive CD8 T cells. TCRdb processed the 5' RACE reads again and assigns one entry to each CDR3 protein, with no DNA. The table counts tens of thousands of distinct CDR3 sequences; almost 0.55% lies in the top ten. Sequenced material: naive CXCR3+ CD8+ T cells from blood. The receptors shown here come from a human donor in good health. Some clones in this sample may be carry-over from other donors' samples. CDR3s include the opening cysteine and the closing phenylalanine or tryptophan. Fields, in order: V gene, J gene, CDR3 length, CDR3 protein.

v_call: TRBV12-3/TRBV12-4; j_call: TRBJ2-3; cdr3_length: 16; cdr3_aa: CASSLRAAGSTDTQYF
v_call: TRBV12-3/TRBV12-4; j_call: TRBJ1-3; cdr3_length: 16; cdr3_aa: CASSTRQVNPGNTIYF
v_call: TRBV28; j_call: TRBJ2-1; cdr3_length: 14; cdr3_aa: CASSLYARYNEQFF
v_call: TRBV12-3/TRBV12-4; j_call: TRBJ2-2; cdr3_length: 11; cdr3_aa: CATSRGGELFF
v_call: TRBV19; j_call: TRBJ2-7; cdr3_length: 13; cdr3_aa: CASSQDPTYEQYF
v_call: TRBV29-1; j_call: TRBJ2-7; cdr3_length: 14; cdr3_aa: CSVETGATSYEQYF
v_call: TRBV4-1; j_call: TRBJ2-1; cdr3_length: 12; cdr3_aa: CASSQDGDEQFF
v_call: TRBV28; j_call: TRBJ2-7; cdr3_length: 14; cdr3_aa: CASSLTGLAYEQYF
v_call: TRBV15; j_call: TRBJ2-7; cdr3_length: 13; cdr3_aa: CATSRLPGHEQYF
v_call: TRBV12-3/TRBV12-4; j_call: TRBJ2-5; cdr3_length: 11; cdr3_aa: CASSPSETQYF
v_call: TRBV7-8; j_call: TRBJ1-2; cdr3_length: 16; cdr3_aa: CASSLEGQGLAYGYTF
v_call: TRBV21-1; j_call: TRBJ1-2; cdr3_length: 13; cdr3_aa: CASSKRAGYGYTF
v_call: TRBV28; j_call: TRBJ1-4; cdr3_length: 15; cdr3_aa: CASRVRGLTNEKLFF
v_call: TRBV29-1; j_call: TRBJ2-2; cdr3_length: 13; cdr3_aa: CSVLAGNTGELFF
v_call: TRBV5-4; j_call: TRBJ2-2; cdr3_length: 14; cdr3_aa: CASSLSPNTGELFF
v_call: TRBV4-2; j_call: TRBJ2-7; cdr3_length: 13; cdr3_aa: CASSQGYTYEQYF
v_call: TRBV20-1; j_call: TRBJ2-7; cdr3_length: 13; cdr3_aa: CSVAAGDQYEQYF
v_call: TRBV5-1; j_call: TRBJ2-3; cdr3_length: 14; cdr3_aa: CASSLPEGTDTQYF
v_call: TRBV28; j_call: TRBJ2-1; cdr3_length: 15; cdr3_aa: CASSFVSGSYNEQFF
v_call: TRBV7-6; j_call: TRBJ1-1; cdr3_length: 13; cdr3_aa: CASSSQGPAEAFF
v_call: TRBV28; j_call: TRBJ2-1; cdr3_length: 16; cdr3_aa: CASRRGRAETYNEQFF
v_call: TRBV28; j_call: TRBJ1-3; cdr3_length: 15; cdr3_aa: CASSFGIFSGNTIYF
v_call: TRBV7-6; j_call: TRBJ2-7; cdr3_length: 14; cdr3_aa: CASSPGQGGYEQYF
v_call: TRBV7-3; j_call: TRBJ2-3; cdr3_length: 14; cdr3_aa: CASSLGQGIDTQYF
v_call: TRBV12-3/TRBV12-4; j_call: TRBJ2-7; cdr3_length: 13; cdr3_aa: CASSLLTQGEQYF
v_call: TRBV7-2; j_call: TRBJ2-3; cdr3_length: 16; cdr3_aa: CASSLHEGRGTDTQYF
v_call: TRBV27; j_call: TRBJ2-7; cdr3_length: 14; cdr3_aa: CASSPKGGSYEQYF
v_call: TRBV15; j_call: TRBJ2-7; cdr3_length: 15; cdr3_aa: CATSRDPGTSYEQYF
v_call: TRBV7-6; j_call: TRBJ2-1; cdr3_length: 15; cdr3_aa: CASSSSSGSYNEQFF
v_call: TRBV28; j_call: TRBJ2-3; cdr3_length: 16; cdr3_aa: CASRSGLAGLQGTQYF
v_call: TRBV24-1; j_call: TRBJ2-2; cdr3_length: 19; cdr3_aa: CATSDPSGGGLLNTGELFF
v_call: TRBV3-1; j_call: TRBJ2-1; cdr3_length: 15; cdr3_aa: CASSQVDRGLNEQFF
v_call: TRBV12-3/TRBV12-4; j_call: TRBJ2-3; cdr3_length: 14; cdr3_aa: CASSLGQGTDTQYF
v_call: TRBV6-5; j_call: TRBJ2-1; cdr3_length: 17; cdr3_aa: CASSYHIAGADYNEHFF
v_call: TRBV20-1; j_call: TRBJ2-1; cdr3_length: 16; cdr3_aa: CSLETSGPGSYNEQFF
v_call: TRBV20-1; j_call: TRBJ2-7; cdr3_length: 12; cdr3_aa: CSAFGASYEQYF
v_call: TRBV6-6; j_call: TRBJ2-3; cdr3_length: 15; cdr3_aa: CASRRDNRRPDTQYF
v_call: TRBV7-6; j_call: TRBJ2-7; cdr3_length: 14; cdr3_aa: CASSLGASGYEQYF
v_call: TRBV6-5; j_call: TRBJ1-2; cdr3_length: 13; cdr3_aa: CASGTGNNYGYTF
v_call: TRBV19; j_call: TRBJ2-1; cdr3_length: 16; cdr3_aa: CASSWEGGRSYNEQFF
v_call: TRBV5-1; j_call: TRBJ2-3; cdr3_length: 12; cdr3_aa: CASSFDADTQYF
v_call: TRBV7-9; j_call: TRBJ2-1; cdr3_length: 13; cdr3_aa: CASSLAQGNEQFF
v_call: TRBV4-3; j_call: TRBJ1-5; cdr3_length: 16; cdr3_aa: CASSQDHPDGNQPQHF
v_call: TRBV5-6; j_call: TRBJ1-5; cdr3_length: 12; cdr3_aa: CASSLGSQPQHF
v_call: TRBV11-2; j_call: TRBJ2-2; cdr3_length: 16; cdr3_aa: CASSLAGQRTPGELFF
v_call: TRBV12-3/TRBV12-4; j_call: TRBJ2-3; cdr3_length: 15; cdr3_aa: CASSPSGGLVDTQYF
v_call: TRBV20-1; j_call: TRBJ2-7; cdr3_length: 16; cdr3_aa: CSARDPPGQLSYEQYF